The 10 T cell receptor beta chains below all came from one sample that was sequenced in a study of T cell responses to AZD1222 COVID-19 vaccine (TCRdb year 2021). Library preparation was by the immunoSEQ multiplex PCR assay. TCRdb retrieved this table from immuneACCESS and kept in-frame rearrangements only. Not all clones are present; in checked studies, unresolved V genes account for under half, and no reason is known for the remainder. This sample holds around 150,000 clones; about 91% were observed only once. The ten largest make up about 1% of the sample. The time point label, read with the paper, signifies: about 28 days (+/-7) after the second vaccine dose. The sample here was peripheral blood, taken 28 days after the second AZD1222 dose. The receptors originated from an adult who received the AZD1222 COVID-19 vaccine.

The CDR3 protein is CASSEGFFTEAFF. CDR3 sequence (DNA): TGCGCCAGCAGTGAGGGATTTTTCACTGAAGCTTTCTTT. The chain carries TRBV10-1 and TRBJ1-1; D ambiguous. Per the germline V gene, CDR1 is WNHNN and CDR2 is SYGVQD (reference sequence). The CDR3 covers 13 residues. The V gene lost 2 bases and the J gene lost 4 bases, with 8 bases spanning the gap.

V gene TRBV27 combines with J gene TRBJ2-2; 7 bases are shared with TRBD1. The CDR3 extends over 15 amino acids. V shed 4 bases and J 3 bases; nucleotides not matched to a gene: 5. Germline V gene lookup returns CDR1 MNHEY and CDR2 SMNVEV (reference sequence). CDR3: CASSYRGADTGELFF. In DNA form, the CDR3 reads TGTGCCAGCAGTTACAGGGGTGCAGACACCGGGGAGCTGTTTTTT.

The chain combines TRBV9 with TRBJ2-6; tentative D call: TRBD1 (7 bases). The V gene lost 2 bases and the J gene lost 4 bases, with 10 bases spanning the gap. This CDR3 is built from 15 residues. Germline V gives CDR1 SGDLS, CDR2 YYNGEE. CDR3 coding DNA: TGTGCCAGCAGCGTCAGGGGGGCAGGGGCCAACGTCCTGACTTTC. Its protein product is CASSVRGAGANVLTF.

The chain carries TRBV9 and TRBJ2-1; 7 bases match TRBD2. CDR1 and CDR2 from the germline V gene are SGDLS and YYNGEE. CDR3 length: 16 residues. V shed 4 bases, J shed 2 bases, and the junction held 9 bases outside the gene matches. The CDR3 spells CASSPTAGRAYNEQFF. CDR3 nucleotides: TGTGCCAGCAGCCCGACAGCGGGGCGCGCCTACAATGAGCAGTTCTTC.

The V gene is TRBV5-1, the J gene TRBJ1-2; 9 nucleotides align to TRBD1. This CDR3 is built from 19 residues. Unmatched junction bases numbered 15, after V lost 3 bases and J lost 0 bases. CDR1 is SGHRS, CDR2 YFSETQ, per germline. The CDR3 nucleotides read TGCGCCAGCAGCTATTCTGTCCCGGGACAGGGAGTACCTAACTATGGCTACACCTTC. This encodes CASSYSVPGQGVPNYGYTF.

This chain uses TRBV11-2 with TRBJ1-2; 8 nucleotides align to TRBD1. V shed 2 bases, J shed 4 bases, and the junction held 6 bases outside the gene matches. Germline V lookup: CDR1 SGHAT, CDR2 FQNNGV. The CDR3 contains 15 residues. Here the CDR3 DNA reads TGTGCCAGCAGCTTAACGAGACAGGGGTCCTATGGCTACACCTTC. Amino acid sequence: CASSLTRQGSYGYTF.

V usage is TRBV7-9 and J usage is TRBJ1-6; perhaps TRBD1 as D (6 bases). Germline lookup yields CDR1 SEHNR and CDR2 FQNEAQ (reference sequence). Trimming took 5 bases from V and 9 from J, leaving 17 bases between them. The CDR3 is 15 residues long. DNA for the CDR3: TGTGCCAGCAGCCCCCGCTCAGGGGCTGGTTCACCCCTCCACTTT. This codes for CASSPRSGAGSPLHF.

The V gene is TRBV7-8, the J gene TRBJ1-5, with no clear D. V lost 6 bases and J lost 0, with 9 bases in between. The CDR3 length is 14 residues. Germline CDR1 reads SGHVS; CDR2 reads FQNEAQ. The CDR3 coding sequence is TGTGCCAGCAGTCCAGGAGATAGCAATCAGCCCCAGCATTTT. Encoded protein: CASSPGDSNQPQHF.

The chain employs TRBV11-2 and TRBJ2-1, with TRBD2 matching 9 bases. The CDR3 is 16 residues long. Germline loops: CDR1 SGHAT, CDR2 FQNNGV. Trimming took 2 bases from V and 5 from J; bases not matched to a gene: 7. CDR3 coding DNA: TGTGCCAGCAGCTTAAGGGCGGGGGGGAACGACAATGAGCAGTTCTTC. This gives the protein CASSLRAGGNDNEQFF.

In this sample, this clone turned up a few times. This chain links TRBV25-1 with TRBJ2-7, with D maybe TRBD2 (7 bases). The CDR3 length is 15 residues. V was shortened by 4 bases and J by 0 bases, with 13 bases between the two germline ends. Germline loops: CDR1 MGHDK, CDR2 SYGVNS. The CDR3: CASSGGGPSSYEQYF. The DNA of the CDR3 is TGTGCCAGCAGTGGGGGGGGGCCTAGCTCCTACGAGCAGTACTTC.